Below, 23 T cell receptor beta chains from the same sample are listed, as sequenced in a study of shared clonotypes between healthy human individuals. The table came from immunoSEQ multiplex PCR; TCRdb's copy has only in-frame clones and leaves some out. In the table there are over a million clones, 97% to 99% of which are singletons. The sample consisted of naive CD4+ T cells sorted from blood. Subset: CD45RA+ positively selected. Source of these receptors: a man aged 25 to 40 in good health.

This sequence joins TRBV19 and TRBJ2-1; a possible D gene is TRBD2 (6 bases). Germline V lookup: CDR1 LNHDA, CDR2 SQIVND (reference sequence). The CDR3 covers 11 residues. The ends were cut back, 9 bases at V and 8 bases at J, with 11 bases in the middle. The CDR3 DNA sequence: TGTGCCAGCGGGAGTCGAGATGAGCAGTTCTTC. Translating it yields CASGSRDEQFF.

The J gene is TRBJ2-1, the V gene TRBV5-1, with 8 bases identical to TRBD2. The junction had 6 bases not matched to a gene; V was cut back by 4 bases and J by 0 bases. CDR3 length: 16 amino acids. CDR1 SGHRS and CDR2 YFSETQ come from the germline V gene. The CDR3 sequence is CASSKTSGSSYNEQFF. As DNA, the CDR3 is TGCGCCAGCAGCAAAACTAGCGGAAGCTCCTACAATGAGCAGTTCTTC.

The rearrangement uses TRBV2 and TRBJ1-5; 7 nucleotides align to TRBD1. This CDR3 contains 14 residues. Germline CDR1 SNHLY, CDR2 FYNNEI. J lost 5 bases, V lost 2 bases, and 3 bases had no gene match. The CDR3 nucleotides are TGTGCCAGCAGTGAACAGGGGGAATATCAGCCCCAGCATTTT. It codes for CASSEQGEYQPQHF.

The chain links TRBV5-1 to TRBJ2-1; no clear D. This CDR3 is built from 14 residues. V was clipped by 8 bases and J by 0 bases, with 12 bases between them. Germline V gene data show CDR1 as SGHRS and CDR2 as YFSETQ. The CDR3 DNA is TGCGCCAGTCGAGAAATTAGCTCCTACAATGAGCAGTTCTTC. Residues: CASREISSYNEQFF.

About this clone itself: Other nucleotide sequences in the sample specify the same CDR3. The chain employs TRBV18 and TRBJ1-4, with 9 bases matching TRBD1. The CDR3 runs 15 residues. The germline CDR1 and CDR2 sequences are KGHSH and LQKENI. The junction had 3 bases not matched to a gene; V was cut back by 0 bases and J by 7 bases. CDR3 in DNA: TGTGCCAGCTCACCACCGGGACAGGGATCTGAAAAACTGTTTTTT. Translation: CASSPPGQGSEKLFF.

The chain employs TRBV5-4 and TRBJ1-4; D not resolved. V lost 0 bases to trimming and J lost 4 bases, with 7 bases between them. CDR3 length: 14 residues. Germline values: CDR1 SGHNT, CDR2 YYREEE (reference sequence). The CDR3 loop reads CASSLDRHNEKLFF. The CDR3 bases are TGTGCCAGCAGCTTGGACAGACATAATGAAAAACTGTTTTTT.

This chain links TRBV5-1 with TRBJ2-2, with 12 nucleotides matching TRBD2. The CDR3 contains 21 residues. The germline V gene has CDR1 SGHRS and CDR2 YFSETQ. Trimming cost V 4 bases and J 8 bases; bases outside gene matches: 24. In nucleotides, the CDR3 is TGCGCCAGCAGCCCGTCCGCCCATCGACTAGCGGGAGACCCGGGTTTGGGGGAGCTGTTTTTT. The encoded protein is CASSPSAHRLAGDPGLGELFF. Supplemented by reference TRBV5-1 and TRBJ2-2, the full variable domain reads KAGVTQTPRYLIKTRGQQVTLSCSPISGHRSVSWYQQTPGQGLQFLFEYFSETQRNKGNFPGRFSGRQFSNSRSEMNVSTLELGDSALYLCASSPSAHRLAGDPGLGELFFGEGSRLTVL.

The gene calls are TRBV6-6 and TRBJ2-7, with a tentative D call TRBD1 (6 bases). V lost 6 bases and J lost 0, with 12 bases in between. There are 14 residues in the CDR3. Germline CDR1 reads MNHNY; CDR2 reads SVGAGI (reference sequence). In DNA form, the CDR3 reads TGTGCCAGCAGGGGGACACCCAGCTCCTACGAGCAGTACTTC. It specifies CASRGTPSSYEQYF.

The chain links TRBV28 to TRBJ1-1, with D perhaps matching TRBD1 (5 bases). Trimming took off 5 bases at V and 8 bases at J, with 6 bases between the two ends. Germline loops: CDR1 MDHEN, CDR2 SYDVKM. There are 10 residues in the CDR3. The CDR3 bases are TGTGCCAGCAGTCACAGGGAAGCTTTCTTT. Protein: CASSHREAFF.

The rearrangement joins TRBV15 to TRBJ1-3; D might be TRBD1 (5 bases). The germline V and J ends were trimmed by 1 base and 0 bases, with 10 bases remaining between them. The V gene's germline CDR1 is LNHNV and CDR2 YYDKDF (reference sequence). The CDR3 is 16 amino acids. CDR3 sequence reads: CATSRATGLSGNTIYF. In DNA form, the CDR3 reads TGTGCCACCAGCAGAGCTACAGGTCTCTCTGGAAACACCATATATTTT.

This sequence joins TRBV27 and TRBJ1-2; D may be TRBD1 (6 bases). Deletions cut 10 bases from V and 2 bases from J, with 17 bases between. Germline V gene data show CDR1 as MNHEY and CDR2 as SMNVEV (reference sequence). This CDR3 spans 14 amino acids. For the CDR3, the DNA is TGTGCCACCCAGGCCCGGGGGGCGAACTATGGCTACACCTTC. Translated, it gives CATQARGANYGYTF.

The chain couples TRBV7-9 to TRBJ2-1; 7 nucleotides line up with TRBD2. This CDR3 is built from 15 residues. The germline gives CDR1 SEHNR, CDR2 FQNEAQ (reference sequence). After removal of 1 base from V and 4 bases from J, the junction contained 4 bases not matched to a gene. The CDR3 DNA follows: TGTGCCAGCAGCTTAGGGGCGGGAGCGTACAATGAGCAGTTCTTC. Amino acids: CASSLGAGAYNEQFF.

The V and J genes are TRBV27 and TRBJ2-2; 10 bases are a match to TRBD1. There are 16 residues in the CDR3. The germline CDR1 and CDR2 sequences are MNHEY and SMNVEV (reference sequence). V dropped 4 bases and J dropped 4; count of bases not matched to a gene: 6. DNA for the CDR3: TGTGCCAGCAGTTCACCGACAGGGGGCCCCACCGGGGAGCTGTTTTTT. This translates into CASSSPTGGPTGELFF.

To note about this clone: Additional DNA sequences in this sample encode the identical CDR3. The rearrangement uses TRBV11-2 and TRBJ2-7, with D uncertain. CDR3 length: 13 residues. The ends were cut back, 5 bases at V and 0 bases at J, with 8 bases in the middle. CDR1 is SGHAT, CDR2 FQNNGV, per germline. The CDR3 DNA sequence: TGTGCCAGCAGCCCAGACATCTCCTACGAGCAGTACTTC. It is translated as CASSPDISYEQYF.

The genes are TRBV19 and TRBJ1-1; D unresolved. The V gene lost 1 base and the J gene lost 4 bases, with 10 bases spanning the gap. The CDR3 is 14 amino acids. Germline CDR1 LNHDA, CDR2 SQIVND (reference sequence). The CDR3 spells CASSIVGRPTEAFF. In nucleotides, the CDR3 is TGTGCCAGTAGTATAGTGGGCAGGCCCACTGAAGCTTTCTTT.

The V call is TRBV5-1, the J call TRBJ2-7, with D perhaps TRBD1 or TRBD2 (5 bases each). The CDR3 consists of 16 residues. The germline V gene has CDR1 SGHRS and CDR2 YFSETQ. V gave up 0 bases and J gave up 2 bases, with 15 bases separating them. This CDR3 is CASSLAGTVWAYEQYF. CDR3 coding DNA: TGCGCCAGCAGCTTGGCGGGGACGGTTTGGGCCTACGAGCAGTACTTC.

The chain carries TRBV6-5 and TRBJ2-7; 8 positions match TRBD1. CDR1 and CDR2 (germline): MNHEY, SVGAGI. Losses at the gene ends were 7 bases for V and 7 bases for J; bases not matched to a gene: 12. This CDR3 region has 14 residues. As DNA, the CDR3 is TGTGCCAGCACCAAGAGGACAGGGAGATGGGAGCAGTACTTC. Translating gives CASTKRTGRWEQYF.

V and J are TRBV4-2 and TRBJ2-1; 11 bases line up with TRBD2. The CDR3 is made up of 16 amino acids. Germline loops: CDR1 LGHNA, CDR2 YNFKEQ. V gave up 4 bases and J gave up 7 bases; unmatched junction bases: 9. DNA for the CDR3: TGTGCCAGCAGCCTACTAGCGGGAGAGTTCGGAAATGAGCAGTTCTTC. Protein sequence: CASSLLAGEFGNEQFF.

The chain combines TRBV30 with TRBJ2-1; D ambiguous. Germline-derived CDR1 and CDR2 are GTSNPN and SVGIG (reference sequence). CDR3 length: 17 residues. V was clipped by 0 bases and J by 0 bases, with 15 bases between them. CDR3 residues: CAWSVDRTAVSYNEQFF. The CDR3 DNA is TGTGCCTGGAGTGTAGATAGGACGGCGGTCTCCTACAATGAGCAGTTCTTC.

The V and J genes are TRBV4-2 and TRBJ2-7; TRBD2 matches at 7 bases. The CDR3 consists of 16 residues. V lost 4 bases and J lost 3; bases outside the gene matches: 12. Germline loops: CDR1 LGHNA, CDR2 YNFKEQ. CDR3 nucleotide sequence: TGTGCCAGCAGCCCCAGCGTGATGCGGGAGAACTACGAGCAGTACTTC. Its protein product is CASSPSVMRENYEQYF.

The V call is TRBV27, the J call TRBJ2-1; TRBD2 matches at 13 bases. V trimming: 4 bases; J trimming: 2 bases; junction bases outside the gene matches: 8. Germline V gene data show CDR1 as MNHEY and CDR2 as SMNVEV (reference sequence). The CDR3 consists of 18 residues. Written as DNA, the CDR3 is TGTGCCAGCAGTTCTCCGGGACTAGCGGGAACCCCCTACAATGAGCAGTTCTTC. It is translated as CASSSPGLAGTPYNEQFF.

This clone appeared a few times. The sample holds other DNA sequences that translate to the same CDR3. In DNA form, the CDR3 reads TGTGCCAGCAGCGTAGACAGCACAGATACGCAGTATTTT. It translates to CASSVDSTDTQYF. J is TRBJ2-3 and V is TRBV9, with D unresolved. With 0 bases removed from V and 0 bases from J, the gap between germline ends came to 2 bases. Germline lookup yields CDR1 SGDLS and CDR2 YYNGEE. This CDR3 contains 13 residues.

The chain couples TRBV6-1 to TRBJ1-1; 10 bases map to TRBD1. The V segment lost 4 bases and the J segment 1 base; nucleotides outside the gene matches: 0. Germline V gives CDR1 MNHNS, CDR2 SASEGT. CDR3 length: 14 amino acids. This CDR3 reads CASSGDRGNTEAFF. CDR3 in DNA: TGTGCCAGCAGTGGGGACAGGGGGAACACTGAAGCTTTCTTT.